The sequence of this T cell receptor beta chain was determined in a study of blood T cell repertoires in COVID-19. Whole-study context: Material from acute and convalescent COVID-19 was sourced from the United States, Italy and Spain.

Original data processing: Amplification with reference gene primers provided the estimates of nucleated cell counts. Profiled with immunoSEQ multiplex PCR; TCRdb holds only in-frame clones, not every one. V and J calls and clone size follow that table, whereas D and trimming were derived from the DNA. The table lists 100,000 to 150,000 clones, 60% to 75% of them singletons. V was pared by 7 bases and J by 4 bases, with 17 bases between. The CDR3 is 14 amino acids. Per germline, CDR1 SGHTA and CDR2 FQGNSA. The receptor comes from a woman in her sixties or seventies with acute or convalescent COVID-19. The chain has TRBV7-2 and TRBJ2-7, with a weak D call TRBD2 (5 bases). Sequencing used peripheral blood. CDR3 protein: CASTLGGIRYEQYF. The CDR3 nucleotides read TGTGCCAGCACCCTCGGAGGTATCAGGTACGAGCAGTACTTC.